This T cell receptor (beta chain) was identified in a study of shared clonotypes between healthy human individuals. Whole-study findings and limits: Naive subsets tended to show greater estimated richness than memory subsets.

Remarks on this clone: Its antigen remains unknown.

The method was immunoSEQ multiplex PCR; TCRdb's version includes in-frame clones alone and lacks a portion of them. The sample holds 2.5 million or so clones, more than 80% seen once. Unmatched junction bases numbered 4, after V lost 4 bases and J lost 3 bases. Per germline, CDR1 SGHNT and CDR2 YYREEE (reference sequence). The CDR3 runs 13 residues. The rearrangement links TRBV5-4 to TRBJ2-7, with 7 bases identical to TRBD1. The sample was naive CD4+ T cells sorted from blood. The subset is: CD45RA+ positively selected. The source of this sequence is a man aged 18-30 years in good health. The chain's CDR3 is CASSTGQDYEQYF. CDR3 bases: TGTGCCAGCAGCACAGGACAGGACTACGAGCAGTACTTC.